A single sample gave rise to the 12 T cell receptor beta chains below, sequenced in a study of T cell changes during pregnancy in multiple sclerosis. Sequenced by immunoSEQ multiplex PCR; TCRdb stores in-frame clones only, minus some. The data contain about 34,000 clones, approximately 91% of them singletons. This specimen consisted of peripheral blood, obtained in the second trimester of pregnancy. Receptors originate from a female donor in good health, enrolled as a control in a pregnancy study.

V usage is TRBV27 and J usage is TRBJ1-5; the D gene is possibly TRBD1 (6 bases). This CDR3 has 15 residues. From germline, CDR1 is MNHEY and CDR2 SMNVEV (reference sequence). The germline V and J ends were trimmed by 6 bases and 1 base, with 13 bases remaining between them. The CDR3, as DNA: TGTGCCAGCAGAAGGGGGAAGGGAAGCAATCAGCCCCAGCATTTT. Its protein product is CASRRGKGSNQPQHF.

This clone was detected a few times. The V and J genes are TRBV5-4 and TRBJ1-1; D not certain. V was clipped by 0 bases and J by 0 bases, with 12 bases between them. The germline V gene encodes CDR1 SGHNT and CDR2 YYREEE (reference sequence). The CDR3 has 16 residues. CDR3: CASSLEGRGLNTEAFF. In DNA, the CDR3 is TGTGCCAGCAGCTTGGAGGGTCGGGGATTGAACACTGAAGCTTTCTTT.

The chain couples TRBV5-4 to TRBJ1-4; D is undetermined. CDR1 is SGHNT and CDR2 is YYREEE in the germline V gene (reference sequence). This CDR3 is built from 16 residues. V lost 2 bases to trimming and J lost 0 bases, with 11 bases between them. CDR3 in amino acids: CASSLIPSATNEKLFF. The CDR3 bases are TGTGCCAGCAGCTTAATTCCCTCAGCAACTAATGAAAAACTGTTTTTT.

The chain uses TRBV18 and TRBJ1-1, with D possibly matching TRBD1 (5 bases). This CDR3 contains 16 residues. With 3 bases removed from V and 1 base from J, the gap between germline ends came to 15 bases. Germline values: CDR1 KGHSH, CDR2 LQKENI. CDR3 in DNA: TGTGCCAGCTCACCTCTGCTCTCGGGGGGGAACACTGAAGCTTTCTTT. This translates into CASSPLLSGGNTEAFF.

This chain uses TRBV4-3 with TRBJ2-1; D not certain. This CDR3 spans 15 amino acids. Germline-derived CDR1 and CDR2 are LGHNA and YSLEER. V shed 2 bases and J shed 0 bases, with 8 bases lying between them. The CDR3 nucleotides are TGCGCCAGCAGCCAAAAGCTTGCCTCCTACAATGAGCAGTTCTTC. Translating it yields CASSQKLASYNEQFF.

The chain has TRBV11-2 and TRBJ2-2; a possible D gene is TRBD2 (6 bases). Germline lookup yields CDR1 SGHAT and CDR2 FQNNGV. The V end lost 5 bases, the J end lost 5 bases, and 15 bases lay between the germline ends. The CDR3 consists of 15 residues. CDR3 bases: TGTGCCAGCAGCACGACGGGGACTGGGACCGGGGAGCTGTTTTTT. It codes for CASSTTGTGTGELFF.

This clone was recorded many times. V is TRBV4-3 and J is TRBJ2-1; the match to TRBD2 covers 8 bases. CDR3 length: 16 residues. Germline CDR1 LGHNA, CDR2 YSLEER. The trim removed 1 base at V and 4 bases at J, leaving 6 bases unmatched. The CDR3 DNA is TGCGCCAGCAGCCAAGGGGCGGGGGGCCGATACAATGAGCAGTTCTTC. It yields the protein CASSQGAGGRYNEQFF.

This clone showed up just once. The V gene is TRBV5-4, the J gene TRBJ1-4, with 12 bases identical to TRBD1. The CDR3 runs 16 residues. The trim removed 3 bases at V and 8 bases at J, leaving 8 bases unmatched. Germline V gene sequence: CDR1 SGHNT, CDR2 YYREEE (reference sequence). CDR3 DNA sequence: TGTGCCAGCAGCTACGGGACAGGGGGCGCGGGAGAAAAACTGTTTTTT. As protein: CASSYGTGGAGEKLFF.

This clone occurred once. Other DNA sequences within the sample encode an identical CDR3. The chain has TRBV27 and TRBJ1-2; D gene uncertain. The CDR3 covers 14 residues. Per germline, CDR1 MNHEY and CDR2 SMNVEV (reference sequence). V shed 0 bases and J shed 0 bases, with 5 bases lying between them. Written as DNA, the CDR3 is TGTGCCAGCAGTTTATCTCGGGCTAACTATGGCTACACCTTC. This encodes CASSLSRANYGYTF.

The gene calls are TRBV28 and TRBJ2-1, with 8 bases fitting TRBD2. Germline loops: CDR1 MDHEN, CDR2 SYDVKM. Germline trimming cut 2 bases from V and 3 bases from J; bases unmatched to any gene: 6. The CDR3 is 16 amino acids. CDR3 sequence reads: CASSLRGSGIYNEQFF. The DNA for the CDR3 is TGTGCCAGCAGTTTAAGGGGTAGCGGGATCTACAATGAGCAGTTCTTC.

The CDR3 region has the DNA TGCGCCAGCAGCTTCGGACAGGGCGTATACGAGCAGTACTTC. It is translated as CASSFGQGVYEQYF. The rearrangement links TRBV5-1 to TRBJ2-7; 8 positions match TRBD1. The CDR3 has 14 residues. Trimming took 2 bases from V and 4 from J; bases not matched to a gene: 5. Germline CDR1 reads SGHRS; CDR2 reads YFSETQ.

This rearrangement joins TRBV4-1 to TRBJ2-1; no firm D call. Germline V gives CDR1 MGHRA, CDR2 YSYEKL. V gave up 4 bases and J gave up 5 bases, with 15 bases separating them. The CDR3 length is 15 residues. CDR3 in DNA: TGCGCCAGCAGCCTTATAGCAGTCCCTAACAATGAGCAGTTCTTC. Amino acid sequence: CASSLIAVPNNEQFF.